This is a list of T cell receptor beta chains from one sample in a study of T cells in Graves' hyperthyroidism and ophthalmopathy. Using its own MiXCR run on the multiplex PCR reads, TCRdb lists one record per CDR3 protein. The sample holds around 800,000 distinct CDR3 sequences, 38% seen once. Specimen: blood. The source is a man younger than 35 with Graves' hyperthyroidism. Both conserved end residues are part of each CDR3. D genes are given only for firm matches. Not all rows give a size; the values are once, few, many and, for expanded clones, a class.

CDR3 protein: CASTLLEQPRTEAFF
CDR3 DNA: TGTGCCAGCACCTTGCTGGAGCAGCCACGGACTGAAGCTTTCTTT
J gene: TRBJ1-1
D gene: .
clone size: few
V gene: TRBV6-1

CDR3 protein: CSASKPENTEAFF
CDR3 DNA: TGCAGTGCTAGTAAACCGGAGAACACTGAAGCTTTCTTT
J gene: TRBJ1-1
D gene: .
clone size: few
V gene: TRBV20-1

CDR3 protein: CASTGQVHTEAFF
CDR3 DNA: TGTGCCAGTACAGGACAGGTACACACTGAAGCTTTCTTT
J gene: TRBJ1-1
D gene: TRBD1
clone size: few
V gene: TRBV19

CDR3 protein: CASSYGTGRGTQYF
CDR3 DNA: TGTGCCAGCAGTTACGGGACAGGGAGGGGGACCCAGTACTTC
J gene: TRBJ2-5
D gene: TRBD1
clone size: .
V gene: TRBV6-6

CDR3 protein: CSSTARVGGAPLTSTDTQYF
CDR3 DNA: TGCAGCTCCACCGCCCGGGTTGGGGGCGCTCCACTCACTAGCACAGATACGCAGTATTTT
J gene: TRBJ2-3
D gene: .
clone size: many
V gene: TRBV29-1

CDR3 protein: CASSLAEVHTEAFF
CDR3 DNA: TGTGCCAGCAGCTTAGCAGAGGTTCACACTGAAGCTTTCTTT
J gene: TRBJ1-1
D gene: .
clone size: many
V gene: TRBV7-9

CDR3 protein: CSASDGHNDTPLHF
CDR3 DNA: TGCAGTGCTAGTGATGGACACAACGACACCCCCCTCCACTTT
J gene: TRBJ1-6
D gene: .
clone size: .
V gene: TRBV20-1

CDR3 protein: CASSSTMGSNQPQHF
CDR3 DNA: TGTGCCAGCAGCAGCACTATGGGCTCCAATCAGCCCCAGCATTTT
J gene: TRBJ1-5
D gene: .
clone size: many
V gene: TRBV7-8

CDR3 protein: CASGMTTEWSYNEKLFF
CDR3 DNA: TGTGCTAGTGGGATGACCACAGAGTGGTCGTATAATGAAAAACTGTTTTTT
J gene: TRBJ1-4
D gene: .
clone size: once
V gene: TRBV7-7

CDR3 protein: CASSQRGAYSNQPQHF
CDR3 DNA: TGTGCCAGCAGCCAAAGAGGGGCTTATAGCAATCAGCCCCAGCATTTT
J gene: TRBJ1-5
D gene: .
clone size: .
V gene: TRBV7-3

CDR3 protein: CASSTVLGRYERYF
CDR3 DNA: TGTGCCAGCAGCACCGTGCTCGGAAGATACGAGCGGTACTTC
J gene: TRBJ2-7
D gene: .
clone size: .
V gene: TRBV11-2

CDR3 protein: CAISATETQYF
CDR3 DNA: TGTGCCATCAGTGCGACAGAGACCCAGTACTTC
J gene: TRBJ2-5
D gene: .
clone size: .
V gene: TRBV10-3

CDR3 protein: CASSFGFGMNTEAFF
CDR3 DNA: TGTGCCAGCAGCTTCGGTTTTGGTATGAACACTGAAGCTTTCTTT
J gene: TRBJ1-1
D gene: .
clone size: .
V gene: TRBV7-2

CDR3 protein: CSAGDRGMETQYF
CDR3 DNA: TGCAGTGCGGGGGACAGGGGGATGGAGACCCAGTACTTC
J gene: TRBJ2-5
D gene: TRBD1
clone size: .
V gene: TRBV20-1

CDR3 protein: CASGTDGGKTQYF
CDR3 DNA: TGTGCCAGCGGGACAGACGGAGGGAAGACCCAGTACTTC
J gene: TRBJ2-5
D gene: .
clone size: many
V gene: TRBV19

CDR3 protein: CAPPPGMNTEAFF
CDR3 DNA: TGTGCCCCCCCGCCGGGGATGAACACTGAAGCTTTCTTT
J gene: TRBJ1-1
D gene: .
clone size: .
V gene: TRBV9

CDR3 protein: CASKGQGHINEKLFF
CDR3 DNA: TGTGCCAGCAAAGGACAGGGGCATATTAATGAAAAACTGTTTTTT
J gene: TRBJ1-4
D gene: TRBD1
clone size: .
V gene: TRBV2

CDR3 protein: CASTLDSSNQPQHF
CDR3 DNA: TGTGCCAGCACCCTAGACAGTAGCAATCAGCCCCAGCATTTT
J gene: TRBJ1-5
D gene: .
clone size: few
V gene: TRBV10-3

CDR3 protein: CASSQVDLPLAFF
CDR3 DNA: TGTGCCAGCAGCCAAGTGGACCTGCCGCTGGCTTTCTTT
J gene: TRBJ1-1
D gene: .
clone size: few
V gene: TRBV3-1

CDR3 protein: CASSHRRDRVGKLFF
CDR3 DNA: TGCGCCAGCAGCCACCGACGGGACAGGGTGGGAAAACTGTTTTTT
J gene: TRBJ1-4
D gene: TRBD1
clone size: few
V gene: TRBV4-1

CDR3 protein: CSVEVGTENEKLFF
CDR3 DNA: TGCAGCGTTGAGGTTGGGACAGAGAATGAAAAACTGTTTTTT
J gene: TRBJ1-4
D gene: TRBD1
clone size: many
V gene: TRBV29-1

CDR3 protein: CASSVEVGDHEQYF
CDR3 DNA: TGTGCCAGCAGCGTAGAAGTTGGGGACCACGAGCAGTACTTC
J gene: TRBJ2-7
D gene: .
clone size: .
V gene: TRBV9

CDR3 protein: CSATGQGGANYGYTF
CDR3 DNA: TGCAGTGCTACTGGACAGGGAGGTGCTAACTATGGCTACACCTTC
J gene: TRBJ1-2
D gene: TRBD1
clone size: .
V gene: TRBV20-1

CDR3 protein: CSARDKRTVPKTQYF
CDR3 DNA: TGCAGTGCTAGAGATAAAAGGACCGTCCCCAAGACCCAGTACTTC
J gene: TRBJ2-5
D gene: .
clone size: few
V gene: TRBV20-1

CDR3 protein: CASSFEANYNYGYTF
CDR3 DNA: TGTGCCAGCAGTTTTGAAGCGAACTATAACTATGGCTACACCTTC
J gene: TRBJ1-2
D gene: .
clone size: .
V gene: TRBV7-9

CDR3 protein: CASGQGQGADGELFF
CDR3 DNA: TGTGCCAGCGGACAAGGACAGGGGGCGGACGGGGAGCTGTTTTTT
J gene: TRBJ2-2
D gene: TRBD1
clone size: .
V gene: TRBV6-9

CDR3 protein: CASSLDQAARSEQYF
CDR3 DNA: TGCGCCAGCAGCTTGGACCAGGCCGCTAGGAGCGAGCAGTACTTC
J gene: TRBJ2-7
D gene: .
clone size: many
V gene: TRBV5-1

CDR3 protein: CSPQETQYF
CDR3 DNA: TGCAGCCCTCAAGAGACCCAGTACTTC
J gene: TRBJ2-5
D gene: .
clone size: .
V gene: TRBV29-1

CDR3 protein: CASRDQGAGDQPQHF
CDR3 DNA: TGTGCCAGTAGGGACCAGGGGGCAGGTGATCAGCCCCAGCATTTT
J gene: TRBJ1-5
D gene: TRBD1
clone size: many
V gene: TRBV19

CDR3 protein: CASRRTGNEETQYF
CDR3 DNA: TGCGCCAGCAGACGGACAGGGAATGAAGAGACCCAGTACTTC
J gene: TRBJ2-5
D gene: TRBD1
clone size: few
V gene: TRBV5-1

CDR3 protein: CASSLAGTGPSGANVLTF
CDR3 DNA: TGTGCCAGCAGCTTAGCCGGGACAGGGCCCTCTGGGGCCAACGTCCTGACTTTC
J gene: TRBJ2-6
D gene: TRBD1
clone size: many
V gene: TRBV7-8

CDR3 protein: CASSHGPGELFF
CDR3 DNA: TGTGCCAGCAGCCACGGGCCCGGGGAGCTGTTTTTT
J gene: TRBJ2-2
D gene: .
clone size: once
V gene: TRBV15

CDR3 protein: CASSGGGGVGYTF
CDR3 DNA: TGTGCCAGCAGTGGGGGAGGGGGGGTTGGCTACACCTTC
J gene: TRBJ1-2
D gene: .
clone size: few
V gene: TRBV12-3/TRBV12-4

CDR3 protein: CASSEDGRPDGYTF
CDR3 DNA: TGTGCCAGCAGTGAAGATGGCAGACCTGATGGCTACACCTTC
J gene: TRBJ1-2
D gene: .
clone size: few
V gene: TRBV6-6

CDR3 protein: CASGLIGGQGAREQYF
CDR3 DNA: TGTGCCAGCGGCTTAATCGGTGGACAGGGGGCTCGCGAGCAGTACTTC
J gene: TRBJ2-7
D gene: TRBD1
clone size: .
V gene: TRBV7-9

CDR3 protein: CASSPLAETQYF
CDR3 DNA: TGTGCCAGCAGCCCCCTCGCCGAGACCCAGTACTTC
J gene: TRBJ2-5
D gene: .
clone size: many
V gene: TRBV7-8

CDR3 protein: CSATGGSGNTIYF
CDR3 DNA: TGCAGCGCGACAGGGGGCTCTGGAAACACCATATATTTT
J gene: TRBJ1-3
D gene: TRBD1
clone size: many
V gene: TRBV29-1

CDR3 protein: CSARVPPGQSSYEQYF
CDR3 DNA: TGCAGTGCTAGAGTCCCTCCGGGACAGAGCTCCTACGAGCAGTACTTC
J gene: TRBJ2-7
D gene: TRBD1
clone size: few
V gene: TRBV20-1

CDR3 protein: CSARDPTGVRTEAFF
CDR3 DNA: TGCAGTGCTAGAGATCCGACAGGGGTCCGGACTGAAGCTTTCTTT
J gene: TRBJ1-1
D gene: TRBD1
clone size: .
V gene: TRBV20-1

CDR3 protein: CASSLRRLGEDEKLFF
CDR3 DNA: TGTGCCAGCAGCTTGCGTCGCCTGGGTGAGGATGAAAAACTGTTTTTT
J gene: TRBJ1-4
D gene: .
clone size: .
V gene: TRBV7-2

CDR3 protein: CASSLATSGEETQYF
CDR3 DNA: TGTGCCAGCAGCTTGGCCACTAGCGGGGAAGAGACCCAGTACTTC
J gene: TRBJ2-5
D gene: TRBD2
clone size: few
V gene: TRBV5-5